The rows below give T cell receptor beta chains drawn from one sample of a study of response to subunit inactivated influenza vaccine. Via MiXCR, TCRdb re-called the RT-PCR reads, giving one row per CDR3 protein. The sample comprises about 700,000 distinct CDR3 sequences, about 14% of which are singletons, and 5.5% to 7% rests with the top ten. The source material was PBMCs from blood, sampled about 14 days before vaccination. The receptors originated from a man aged 45-65 years who received an inactivated influenza vaccine. CDR3s include the opening cysteine and the closing phenylalanine or tryptophan. Each record gives: D gene, clone size, V gene, J gene, CDR3 protein, CDR3 DNA. A D gene is named only where the DNA matches it firmly. Size is stated for part of the rows, as once, few or many counts, or as a class when the clone is expanded.

d_call: .
clone_size: many
v_call: TRBV7-3
j_call: TRBJ2-1
cdr3_aa: CASSSDTRQEQFF
cdr3_nt: TGTGCCAGCAGCTCGGACACACGCCAGGAGCAGTTCTTC

d_call: .
clone_size: .
v_call: TRBV29-1
j_call: TRBJ2-4
cdr3_aa: CSVRDPIAKNIQYF
cdr3_nt: TGCAGCGTCAGGGATCCGATAGCCAAAAACATTCAGTACTTC

d_call: TRBD2
clone_size: many
v_call: TRBV27
j_call: TRBJ2-7
cdr3_aa: CASSLIAGGDEQYF
cdr3_nt: TGTGCCAGCAGTTTAATAGCGGGAGGTGACGAGCAGTACTTC

d_call: .
clone_size: few
v_call: TRBV2
j_call: TRBJ1-2
cdr3_aa: CASSETRTRVNYGYTF
cdr3_nt: TGTGCCAGCAGTGAAACGAGGACCAGGGTTAACTATGGCTACACCTTC

d_call: .
clone_size: few
v_call: TRBV29-1
j_call: TRBJ2-7
cdr3_aa: CSVEGHRGTYEQYF
cdr3_nt: TGCAGCGTTGAAGGTCACAGAGGGACCTACGAGCAGTACTTC

d_call: .
clone_size: .
v_call: TRBV7-2
j_call: TRBJ1-3
cdr3_aa: CASSYTGTGNTIYF
cdr3_nt: TGTGCCAGCAGCTACACAGGGACAGGAAACACCATATATTTT

d_call: .
clone_size: .
v_call: TRBV7-2
j_call: TRBJ2-6
cdr3_aa: CASSLAAVSSGANVLTF
cdr3_nt: TGTGCCAGCAGCTTAGCGGCAGTCAGCTCTGGGGCCAACGTCCTGACTTTC

d_call: TRBD1
clone_size: few
v_call: TRBV6-2/TRBV6-3
j_call: TRBJ2-1
cdr3_aa: CASSYWDSLYNEQFF
cdr3_nt: TGTGCCAGCAGTTATTGGGACAGCCTCTACAATGAGCAGTTCTTC

d_call: TRBD1
clone_size: .
v_call: TRBV11-1
j_call: TRBJ1-1
cdr3_aa: CASSSKTGVRVFILNTEAFF
cdr3_nt: TGTGCCAGCAGCAGCAAGACAGGGGTCCGCGTCTTTATTCTAAACACTGAAGCTTTCTTT

d_call: .
clone_size: few
v_call: TRBV7-9
j_call: TRBJ1-1
cdr3_aa: CASSEGPSGTEAFF
cdr3_nt: TGTGCCAGCAGTGAGGGACCCTCGGGTACTGAAGCTTTCTTT

d_call: .
clone_size: few
v_call: TRBV4-3
j_call: TRBJ1-4
cdr3_aa: CASSQEAGRREKLFF
cdr3_nt: TGCGCCAGCAGCCAAGAAGCAGGACGGCGTGAAAAACTGTTTTTT

d_call: .
clone_size: .
v_call: TRBV28
j_call: TRBJ2-7
cdr3_aa: CASSLFPGAYEQYF
cdr3_nt: TGTGCCAGCAGTTTATTCCCGGGAGCCTACGAGCAGTACTTC

d_call: .
clone_size: many
v_call: TRBV12-3/TRBV12-4
j_call: TRBJ2-5
cdr3_aa: CASSPTWRETQYF
cdr3_nt: TGTGCCAGCAGTCCAACTTGGCGGGAGACCCAGTACTTC

d_call: TRBD2
clone_size: many
v_call: TRBV15
j_call: TRBJ2-3
cdr3_aa: CATSSTPGLASTDTQYF
cdr3_nt: TGTGCCACCAGCAGTACCCCGGGACTAGCGAGCACAGATACGCAGTATTTT

d_call: TRBD2
clone_size: .
v_call: TRBV7-2
j_call: TRBJ2-5
cdr3_aa: CASSTQSQRGETQYF
cdr3_nt: TGTGCCAGCAGCACCCAAAGTCAGCGGGGAGAGACCCAGTACTTC

d_call: .
clone_size: few
v_call: TRBV12-3/TRBV12-4
j_call: TRBJ2-3
cdr3_aa: CASSTRYWTQYF
cdr3_nt: TGTGCCAGCAGTACCCGATACTGGACGCAGTATTTT

d_call: TRBD2
clone_size: few
v_call: TRBV20-1
j_call: TRBJ2-7
cdr3_aa: CSAGTGTSYEQYF
cdr3_nt: TGCAGTGCTGGTACCGGGACTAGCTACGAGCAGTACTTC

d_call: .
clone_size: few
v_call: TRBV7-2
j_call: TRBJ2-7
cdr3_aa: CASSLDTTEQYF
cdr3_nt: TGTGCCAGCAGCTTAGACACAACCGAGCAGTACTTC

d_call: .
clone_size: .
v_call: TRBV9
j_call: TRBJ2-7
cdr3_aa: CASSPQQGAGYEQYF
cdr3_nt: TGTGCCAGCAGCCCCCAACAGGGTGCTGGATACGAGCAGTACTTC

d_call: TRBD1
clone_size: few
v_call: TRBV6-2/TRBV6-3
j_call: TRBJ2-2
cdr3_aa: CASSYSSQGSGELFF
cdr3_nt: TGTGCCAGCAGTTACTCGTCACAGGGGTCCGGGGAGCTGTTTTTT

d_call: TRBD2
clone_size: .
v_call: TRBV3-1
j_call: TRBJ2-5
cdr3_aa: CASSDPGRVHETQYF
cdr3_nt: TGTGCCAGCAGCGACCCCGGGAGGGTCCACGAGACCCAGTACTTC

d_call: TRBD1
clone_size: .
v_call: TRBV6-5
j_call: TRBJ2-2
cdr3_aa: CASSYVQGATGELFF
cdr3_nt: TGTGCCAGCAGTTACGTCCAGGGGGCAACCGGGGAGCTGTTTTTT

d_call: TRBD2
clone_size: few
v_call: TRBV6-2/TRBV6-3
j_call: TRBJ2-7
cdr3_aa: CASTERGVTYEQYF
cdr3_nt: TGTGCCAGCACTGAGCGGGGAGTCACCTACGAGCAGTACTTC